These 23 T cell receptor beta chains originate from one sample sequenced in a study of T cells after yellow fever vaccination (dated by TCRdb to about 2019). Receptor libraries were prepared by 5' RACE. This sample was sequenced with an Illumina HiSeq 2500. TCRdb trimmed public reads at Q25 via fastp, called clones via MiXCR and kept in-frame beta chains. Every entry covers one CDR3 protein and lists the most common genes and DNA from its rows. The sample table lists approximately 350,000 distinct CDR3 sequences, roughly 10% of them with a count of one. The top ten constitute roughly 18% of the sample. The treatment or condition label, read with the paper, signifies: live attenuated yellow fever vaccine strain. Sample: PBMCs, taken on the day of the first yellow fever vaccination. These receptors were taken from a man in his late teens or twenties who received the YFV17D yellow fever vaccine.

This sequence joins TRBV11-1 and TRBJ2-1; 7 bases align to TRBD1. Germline assignment: CDR1 SGHAT and CDR2 FQDESV (reference sequence). This CDR3 region has 18 residues. Trimming cost V 5 bases and J 4 bases; bases outside gene matches: 17. Written as DNA, the CDR3 is TGTGCCAGCAGCGCCCACCGGGACAGTCTCAAACTTTACAATGAGCAGTTCTTC. It translates to CASSAHRDSLKLYNEQFF.

V and J are TRBV5-1 and TRBJ2-2; no clear D. CDR1 SGHRS and CDR2 YFSETQ come from the germline V gene. CDR3 length: 18 amino acids. V was shortened by 3 bases and J by 1 base, with 19 bases between the two germline ends. DNA of the CDR3: TGCGCCAGCAGCTACCACCTGCTACTCCCCAAGAACACCGGGGAGCTGTTTTTT. Its translation is CASSYHLLLPKNTGELFF.

V usage is TRBV12-3 or TRBV12-4 and J usage is TRBJ1-1, with a weak D call TRBD1 (5 bases). The CDR3 is 15 amino acids. Trimming shortened V by 5 bases and J by 0 bases, and 13 bases separated the two germline ends. In DNA form, the CDR3 reads TGTGCCAGCAGTCACGTAGGGGTAATGAACACTGAAGCTTTCTTT. Translated, it gives CASSHVGVMNTEAFF.

This clonotype was seen more than once but under ten times. The chain couples TRBV12-3 or TRBV12-4 to TRBJ1-1; TRBD1 agrees at 8 bases. V lost 11 bases to trimming and J lost 1 base; unmatched junction nucleotides: 6. CDR3 length equals 13 residues. CDR3 region: CASQGQENTEAFF. For the CDR3, the DNA is TGTGCCTCCCAGGGACAGGAGAACACTGAAGCTTTCTTT.

This clonotype occurred a few times. The rearrangement joins TRBV2 to TRBJ2-5; maybe TRBD1 (5 bases). The CDR3 totals 12 residues. Germline V gene lookup returns CDR1 SNHLY and CDR2 FYNNEI. V was shortened by 8 bases and J by 5 bases, with 12 bases between the two germline ends. Here the CDR3 reads CASGDGAETQYF. As DNA, the CDR3 is TGTGCCAGCGGAGATGGGGCCGAGACCCAGTACTTC.

This clonotype has more than one count but fewer than ten. This chain connects TRBV3-1 to TRBJ2-7, with TRBD2 as a possible D gene (6 bases). This CDR3 contains 15 residues. Trimming took 2 bases from V and 6 from J, leaving 17 bases between them. In germline, CDR1 is LGHDT, CDR2 YNNKEL (reference sequence). CDR3 region: CASSQFTGLPSEQYF. DNA for the CDR3: TGTGCCAGCAGCCAATTTACGGGACTCCCCTCCGAGCAGTACTTC.

The rearrangement uses TRBV7-9 and TRBJ1-6; the D gene is possibly TRBD1 (6 bases). Trimming removed 5 bases from V and 9 bases from J, with 14 bases in between. The CDR3 is 14 amino acids. CDR1 is SEHNR, CDR2 FQNEAQ, per germline (reference sequence). CDR3 amino acids: CASSLQGGISPLHF. CDR3 in DNA: TGTGCCAGCAGCCTACAGGGTGGGATTTCACCCCTCCACTTT. The entire variable domain, with the rest obtained from reference TRBV7-9 and TRBJ1-6, is as follows: DTGVSQNPRHKITKRGQNVTFRCDPISEHNRLYWYRQTLGQGPEFLTYFQNEAQLEKSRLLSDRFSAERPKGSFSTLEIQRTEQGDSAMYLCASSLQGGISPLHFGNGTRLTVT.

In its sample, this clonotype was seen many times. This chain connects TRBV18 to TRBJ2-3; weak D call: TRBD2 (5 bases). V lost 8 bases, J lost 6 bases, and 18 bases lay in between. The CDR3 loop spans 14 amino acids. Germline assignment: CDR1 KGHSH and CDR2 LQKENI. The CDR3 here is CASAISGRSDTQYF. In DNA form, the CDR3 reads TGTGCCAGCGCAATAAGCGGCCGCTCGGATACGCAGTATTTT.

Ten or more counts support this clonotype. This chain links TRBV20-1 with TRBJ1-5, with D uncertain. Between the trimmed V and J ends, which lost 2 bases and 5 bases, there was a span of 13 bases. Germline CDR1 is DFQATT and CDR2 is SNEGSKA (reference sequence). The CDR3 consists of 14 residues. In nucleotides, the CDR3 is TGCAGTGCTAGATACGCTGTTGGGGATCAGCCCCAGCATTTT. Protein: CSARYAVGDQPQHF.

This clonotype was picked up many times. The chain links TRBV18 to TRBJ2-5, with a tentative D call TRBD2 (5 bases). V was clipped by 6 bases and J by 3 bases, with 11 bases between them. From germline, CDR1 is KGHSH and CDR2 LQKENI. The CDR3 is made up of 13 amino acids. CDR3 in amino acids: CASSRGVEETQYF. The CDR3 DNA reads TGTGCCAGCTCCCGGGGAGTTGAAGAGACCCAGTACTTC.

This clonotype was counted at least ten times. The chain carries TRBV4-1 and TRBJ2-3; 7 bases are a match to TRBD2. The germline CDR1 and CDR2 sequences are MGHRA and YSYEKL. V lost 0 bases, J lost 2 bases, and 5 bases stayed unmatched. The CDR3 spans 16 residues. CDR3 bases: TGCGCCAGCAGCCAAGATGGGGGGGACTTCACAGATACGCAGTATTTT. This sequence encodes CASSQDGGDFTDTQYF.

This clonotype showed up just a few times. The chain links TRBV6-5 to TRBJ2-1, with a weak D call TRBD2 (7 bases). This CDR3 spans 19 amino acids. The germline gives CDR1 MNHEY, CDR2 SVGAGI. The V end was cut by 0 bases, the J end by 3 bases, with 21 bases between. CDR3 sequence reads: CASSYSRIQPGGLYNEQFF. The DNA for the CDR3 is TGTGCCAGCAGTTACTCGCGAATCCAGCCCGGGGGGCTCTACAATGAGCAGTTCTTC.

This rearrangement joins TRBV30 to TRBJ2-1; 10 nucleotides agree with TRBD1. The CDR3 spans 15 residues. V trimming: 5 bases; J trimming: 9 bases; junction bases outside the gene matches: 13. In germline, CDR1 is GTSNPN, CDR2 SVGIG (reference sequence). CDR3 protein: CAWGWTGGNDAEQFF. The CDR3 bases are TGTGCCTGGGGATGGACAGGGGGTAATGATGCTGAGCAGTTCTTC.

V gene TRBV7-1 combines with J gene TRBJ1-4; 8 bases are a match to TRBD1. TRBV7-1 is known as an ORF, though its function is uncertain. Germline trimming cut 3 bases from V and 7 bases from J; bases unmatched to any gene: 4. The CDR3 extends over 14 amino acids. CDR3 loop: CASSSTGAIEKLFF. In DNA, the CDR3 is TGTGCCAGCAGCTCGACAGGGGCTATTGAAAAACTGTTTTTT.

The chain has TRBV12-3 or TRBV12-4 and TRBJ1-1; D is unclear. The CDR3 loop spans 11 amino acids. Deletions cut 3 bases from V and 10 bases from J, with 9 bases between. CDR3 bases: TGTGCCAGCAGTTTCTCGGGGTTAGCTTTCTTT. Its translation: CASSFSGLAFF.

This clonotype was counted between two and nine times. This chain uses TRBV12-5 with TRBJ2-3, with 7 bases that match TRBD2. Germline-derived CDR1 and CDR2 are LGHNT and FRNRAP. V dropped 2 bases and J dropped 1; count of bases not matched to a gene: 3. This CDR3 is built from 15 residues. The CDR3, as DNA: TGTGCTAGTGGTTTGTTTCGGGGGGGCACAGATACGCAGTATTTT. Its protein is CASGLFRGGTDTQYF.

The chain has TRBV20-1 and TRBJ2-7; the D is unclear. Germline loops: CDR1 DFQATT, CDR2 SNEGSKA (reference sequence). The CDR3 loop spans 14 amino acids. Trimming stripped 3 bases from V and 2 bases from J, with 14 bases between. For the CDR3, the DNA is TGCAGTGCTAGGAGCCCGGGCGGAACCTACGAGCAGTACTTC. Translating gives CSARSPGGTYEQYF.

This sequence joins TRBV5-1 and TRBJ1-1; TRBD1 might be the D (5 bases). CDR1 and CDR2 from the germline V gene are SGHRS and YFSETQ. This CDR3 is 15 amino acids long. V gave up 4 bases and J gave up 0 bases, with 13 bases separating them. The CDR3 DNA reads as TGCGCCAGCAGCGGGAGGGGACGGTTGAACACTGAAGCTTTCTTT. This codes for CASSGRGRLNTEAFF.

Ten or more counts support this clonotype. The CDR3 sequence: CASSLSREGNEQYF. The CDR3 bases are TGTGCCAGCAGCTTATCGCGAGAGGGCAACGAGCAGTACTTC. The V gene is TRBV7-9, the J gene TRBJ2-7, with D possibly matching TRBD2 (5 bases). This CDR3 has 14 residues. The V gene lost 2 bases and the J gene lost 5 bases, with 13 bases spanning the gap. In germline, CDR1 is SEHNR, CDR2 FQNEAQ (reference sequence).

This clonotype was observed many times. The V call is TRBV5-1, the J call TRBJ2-3; 7 bases are shared with TRBD1. CDR1 and CDR2 from the germline V gene are SGHRS and YFSETQ. CDR3 size: 15 residues. J lost 6 bases, V lost 4 bases, and 11 bases had no gene match. The CDR3 region has the DNA TGCGCCAGCAGCCAGGGGGTAGGGAGCGGCGATACGCAGTATTTT. Its translation is CASSQGVGSGDTQYF.

The rearrangement joins TRBV5-1 to TRBJ2-7, with 8 bases identical to TRBD1. The junction had 8 bases not matched to a gene; V was cut back by 0 bases and J by 6 bases. The CDR3 contains 15 residues. The germline gives CDR1 SGHRS, CDR2 YFSETQ. CDR3 nucleotides: TGCGCCAGCAGCTTGGATTGGGGGACAGGTTTCGAGCAGTACTTC. Encoded protein: CASSLDWGTGFEQYF.

Remarks on this clonotype: One junction end disagrees with the germline gene, perhaps due to a read error. This chain connects TRBV27 to TRBJ1-2; 7 bases map to TRBD1. The CDR3 runs to 15 residues. The germline V gene has CDR1 MNHEY and CDR2 SMNVEV (reference sequence). The CDR3 loop reads CTSSLTVGQNYGYTF. The CDR3 bases are TGTACCAGCAGTTTAACTGTGGGACAGAACTATGGCTACACCTTC.

A few counts support this clonotype. The CDR3 bases are TGTGCCAGCATCCGACGAGCCCAAGAGACCCAGTACTTC. Amino acid sequence: CASIRRAQETQYF. This sequence joins TRBV7-2 and TRBJ2-5, with unresolved D. V was cut by 7 bases and J by 1 base, with 10 bases left in between. CDR3 length equals 13 residues. Germline CDR1 and CDR2: SGHTA and FQGNSA.